These 21 T cell receptor beta chains were sequenced from one sample in a study of blood T cell repertoires in COVID-19. Repertoires were generated with immunoSEQ multiplex PCR, while TCRdb's copy carries only in-frame clones and drops some. The profile shows approximately 170,000 clones, approximately 91% of them singletons. The sequenced sample consisted of peripheral blood. Receptors were obtained from a man aged 18-30 years with COVID-19, enrolled during active disease.

J is TRBJ2-3 and V is TRBV6-5, with D possibly TRBD2 on 5 matching bases. The CDR3 runs 16 residues. CDR1 is MNHEY, CDR2 SVGAGI, per germline. Trimming stripped 4 bases from V and 2 bases from J, with 16 bases between. The CDR3 protein is CASSLRAESYTDTQYF. CDR3 DNA: TGTGCCAGCAGTTTAAGAGCGGAATCCTACACAGATACGCAGTATTTT.

V and J are TRBV9 and TRBJ2-1; 9 nucleotides align to TRBD1. V was clipped by 3 bases and J by 5 bases; unmatched bases: 6. The CDR3 contains 15 residues. Germline V lookup: CDR1 SGDLS, CDR2 YYNGEE. The CDR3 here is CASSAKQGADNEQFF. Written as DNA, the CDR3 is TGTGCCAGCAGCGCAAAACAGGGGGCCGACAATGAGCAGTTCTTC.

The chain combines TRBV27 with TRBJ1-3; TRBD1 matches at 7 bases. V was pared by 5 bases and J by 2 bases, with 6 bases of the junction left unmatched. CDR3 size: 15 residues. Germline V gives CDR1 MNHEY, CDR2 SMNVEV (reference sequence). For the CDR3, the DNA is TGTGCCAGCAGTCCCGGGACAGTCGCTGGAAACACCATATATTTT. It encodes CASSPGTVAGNTIYF.

This clone was seen more than once but under ten times. The chain recombines TRBV27 with TRBJ1-3, with D tentatively TRBD1 (6 bases). The CDR3 consists of 14 residues. Germline values: CDR1 MNHEY, CDR2 SMNVEV (reference sequence). Trimming took 6 bases from V and 2 from J, leaving 11 bases between them. The CDR3, as DNA: TGTGCCAGCAGCGACGGGGGGCCTGGAAACACCATATATTTT. Translated, it gives CASSDGGPGNTIYF.

The chain combines TRBV6-6 with TRBJ1-2; perhaps TRBD1 as D (5 bases). V was clipped by 4 bases and J by 3 bases, with 9 bases between them. The length of the CDR3 is 13 residues. The germline CDR1 and CDR2 sequences are MNHNY and SVGAGI (reference sequence). CDR3 nucleotide sequence: TGTGCCAGCAGTTCGGGGGGTGACTATGGCTACACCTTC. Protein sequence: CASSSGGDYGYTF.

The chain uses TRBV27 and TRBJ1-2, with D possibly TRBD1 on 6 matching bases. The germline V gene encodes CDR1 MNHEY and CDR2 SMNVEV (reference sequence). V was cut by 6 bases and J by 3 bases, with 14 bases left in between. The CDR3 runs 14 residues. The CDR3 nucleotides are TGTGCCAGCAGAACCGTTGGACAGTACTATGGCTACACCTTC. Its translation: CASRTVGQYYGYTF.

This chain connects TRBV4-1 to TRBJ1-2; 8 positions agree with TRBD1. V lost 0 bases, J lost 2 bases, and 11 bases stayed unmatched. This CDR3 has 18 residues. Germline CDR1 reads MGHRA; CDR2 reads YSYEKL. The CDR3 spells CASSQDSSRGRWNYGYTF. CDR3 coding DNA: TGCGCCAGCAGCCAAGATAGTAGCAGGGGGCGCTGGAACTATGGCTACACCTTC.

The chain has TRBV28 and TRBJ1-5; D uncertain. Germline V gives CDR1 MDHEN, CDR2 SYDVKM. Trimming cost V 6 bases and J 0 bases, with 15 bases left between them. CDR3 length: 16 residues. The CDR3 DNA reads as TGTGCCAGCAGCAAACCCCCGGGGAATAGCAATCAGCCCCAGCATTTT. Translated: CASSKPPGNSNQPQHF.

This sequence joins TRBV6-5 and TRBJ2-2, with D possibly TRBD2 on 5 matching bases. V was shortened by 2 bases and J by 0 bases, with 10 bases between the two germline ends. CDR1 MNHEY and CDR2 SVGAGI come from the germline V gene. CDR3 size: 16 residues. CDR3 in DNA: TGTGCCAGCAGTTACGAGGGTCTCGCGAACACCGGGGAGCTGTTTTTT. Amino acids: CASSYEGLANTGELFF.

The chain carries TRBV13 and TRBJ2-7; D remains ambiguous. Trimming removed 6 bases from V and 2 bases from J, with 8 bases in between. Germline assignment: CDR1 PRHDT and CDR2 FYEKMQ (reference sequence). The CDR3 runs to 12 residues. Here the CDR3 reads CASRLQAYEQYF. CDR3 coding DNA: TGTGCCAGCAGGCTCCAGGCCTACGAGCAGTACTTC.

By share, this clone counts as medium-sized. The V call is TRBV7-8, the J call TRBJ1-2, with 9 nucleotides matching TRBD1. CDR1 and CDR2 (germline): SGHVS, FQNEAQ. The CDR3 loop spans 14 amino acids. V dropped 7 bases and J dropped 5; count of bases not matched to a gene: 8. CDR3 nucleotides: TGTGCCAGCACCCCGGAGGGGACAGGGTATGGCTACACCTTC. It encodes CASTPEGTGYGYTF.

This clone was counted between two and nine times. V and J are TRBV12-3 or TRBV12-4 and TRBJ2-7; maybe TRBD1 (6 bases). The CDR3 extends over 12 amino acids. V was shortened by 3 bases and J by 4 bases, with 7 bases between the two germline ends. The CDR3 DNA follows: TGTGCCAGCAGTTTTGACAGGTACGAGCAGTACTTC. Its translation is CASSFDRYEQYF.

The V gene is TRBV19, the J gene TRBJ1-2; TRBD1 might be the D (5 bases). Trimming took 3 bases from V and 4 from J, leaving 12 bases between them. Germline CDR1 is LNHDA and CDR2 is SQIVND (reference sequence). CDR3 length: 14 residues. The CDR3 DNA reads TGTGCCAGTAGTATTGTAAGGGGCGGCTATGGCTACACCTTC. Translating it yields CASSIVRGGYGYTF.

The chain links TRBV28 to TRBJ2-7, with D perhaps matching TRBD1 (6 bases). CDR1 MDHEN and CDR2 SYDVKM come from the germline V gene. V was trimmed by 10 bases and J by 6 bases, leaving 19 bases between them. The CDR3 runs 13 residues. The CDR3 is CATEDGAGAEQYF. CDR3 sequence (DNA): TGTGCCACCGAAGACGGGGCAGGGGCCGAGCAGTACTTC.

This clone was detected only a few times. The genes are TRBV18 and TRBJ2-1; 11 bases map to TRBD1. Germline V gene data show CDR1 as KGHSH and CDR2 as LQKENI. Losses at the gene ends were 1 base for V and 4 bases for J; bases not matched to a gene: 3. The CDR3 runs 16 residues. The CDR3 region is CASSPQGQGDYNEQFF. The DNA for the CDR3 is TGTGCCAGCTCACCACAGGGACAGGGGGATTACAATGAGCAGTTCTTC.

This chain uses TRBV5-1 with TRBJ2-7; D uncertain. The CDR3 is 13 amino acids. Germline V gene lookup returns CDR1 SGHRS and CDR2 YFSETQ. V dropped 0 bases and J dropped 6 bases, with 10 bases sitting between them. Written as DNA, the CDR3 is TGCGCCAGCAGCTTGGGAGGCCCCGTCGAGCAGTACTTC. This gives the protein CASSLGGPVEQYF.

V usage is TRBV6-5 and J usage is TRBJ2-3, with D perhaps TRBD1 (6 bases). The CDR3 extends over 14 amino acids. The V end lost 6 bases, the J end lost 0 bases, and 10 bases lay between the germline ends. Germline V CDR1 and CDR2: MNHEY, SVGAGI. CDR3: CASRSGASTDTQYF. DNA for the CDR3: TGTGCCAGCAGATCAGGGGCTAGCACAGATACGCAGTATTTT.

V is TRBV4-3 and J is TRBJ2-7; no reliable D call. V lost 0 bases to trimming and J lost 5 bases, with 14 bases between them. There are 15 residues in the CDR3. Germline lookup yields CDR1 LGHNA and CDR2 YSLEER. The CDR3 DNA follows: TGCGCCAGCAGCCAAGAATATGTGAGAGTGGACGAGCAGTACTTC. Amino acid sequence: CASSQEYVRVDEQYF.

The chain is built from TRBV7-2 and TRBJ1-6; 9 positions match TRBD1. CDR1 is SGHTA and CDR2 is FQGNSA in the germline V gene. The CDR3 has 15 residues. Germline trimming cut 5 bases from V and 6 bases from J; bases unmatched to any gene: 5. The CDR3 reads CASSEQGAGNSPLHF. In DNA form, the CDR3 reads TGTGCCAGCAGCGAACAGGGGGCAGGTAATTCACCCCTCCACTTT.

The chain links TRBV5-1 to TRBJ2-7; 7 bases map to TRBD2. The V gene end was trimmed by 2 bases and the J gene end by 2 bases; junction bases not matched to a gene: 10. Germline V lookup: CDR1 SGHRS, CDR2 YFSETQ. CDR3 length equals 16 residues. This CDR3 is CASSFTAGEIPYEQYF. CDR3 nucleotides: TGCGCCAGCAGCTTCACGGCGGGAGAAATCCCCTACGAGCAGTACTTC.

The V call is TRBV19, the J call TRBJ1-1, with 10 bases fitting TRBD1. This CDR3 has 16 amino acids. Germline trimming cut 2 bases from V and 6 bases from J; bases unmatched to any gene: 9. Per germline, CDR1 LNHDA and CDR2 SQIVND (reference sequence). The CDR3 sequence is CASSITSGQGGPEAFF. CDR3 DNA sequence: TGTGCCAGTAGTATAACCTCCGGACAGGGGGGACCTGAAGCTTTCTTT.